The 9 T cell receptor beta chains reported below all come from one sample, sequenced in a study of cytomegalovirus exposure and HLA in healthy donors. Primers: 60 Vbeta forward and 13 Jbeta reverse. Only in-frame clones appear in the TCRdb table, and some are missing; sequencing was by immunoSEQ multiplex PCR. This sample has tens of thousands of clones, with around 75% found just once. The material sequenced was PBMCs. All receptors derive from a man aged 60 to 69 in good health and CMV-seropositive.

The table lists this clone with a few counts. The chain has TRBV6-5 and TRBJ2-5; a weak D match, TRBD2 (5 bases). This CDR3 spans 13 amino acids. Per germline, CDR1 MNHEY and CDR2 SVGAGI. V was cut by 5 bases and J by 6 bases, with 13 bases left in between. DNA for the CDR3: TGTGCCAGCAGTACCACTAGTCCCAAGACCCAGTACTTC. Translating it yields CASSTTSPKTQYF.

This clone was picked up a small number of times. This same CDR3 is encoded by further DNA sequences in the sample. The J gene is TRBJ1-2, the V gene TRBV13; TRBD1 agrees at 7 bases. The CDR3 runs 14 residues. V shed 0 bases, J shed 4 bases, and the junction held 2 bases outside the gene matches. Germline V CDR1 and CDR2: PRHDT, FYEKMQ (reference sequence). CDR3 sequence: CASSLGTGSYGYTF. The CDR3 DNA is TGTGCCAGCAGCTTAGGGACAGGGTCCTATGGCTACACCTTC.

V is TRBV10-3 and J is TRBJ2-3; 10 bases fit TRBD2. The CDR3 is made up of 15 amino acids. Germline loops: CDR1 ENHRY, CDR2 SYGVKD. The J segment lost 4 bases and the V segment lost 7 bases, leaving 8 bases of the junction unmatched. The CDR3 DNA follows: TGTGCCATCAACCCGAGCGGGGGGGTCTCAGATACGCAGTATTTT. Translating gives CAINPSGGVSDTQYF.

J is TRBJ2-1 and V is TRBV5-1; D remains ambiguous. The CDR3 totals 12 residues. Trimming cost V 0 bases and J 9 bases, with 7 bases left between them. Per germline, CDR1 SGHRS and CDR2 YFSETQ. The CDR3, as DNA: TGCGCCAGCAGCTTGGATCTCGGTGAGCAGTTCTTC. This encodes CASSLDLGEQFF.

This chain joins TRBV5-8 and TRBJ2-5, with 10 bases identical to TRBD1. The assigned J gene may be wrong: the sequence end matches TRBJ2-7 better. The germline V gene encodes CDR1 SGHTS and CDR2 YDEGEE. CDR3 size: 15 residues. The CDR3 DNA is TGTGCCAGCAGCGGACAGGGGGGGAACTTTTACGAGCAGTACTTC. The encoded protein is CASSGQGGNFYEQYF.

CDR3 sequence reads: CASSVSTDTQYF. DNA for the CDR3: TGTGCCAGCAGCGTATCGACAGATACGCAGTATTTT. The V and J genes are TRBV9 and TRBJ2-3, with unresolved D. CDR3 size: 12 residues. Germline V CDR1 and CDR2: SGDLS, YYNGEE. The V gene lost 1 base and the J gene lost 3 bases, with 3 bases spanning the gap.

This clone was seen a few times. V gene TRBV11-3 combines with J gene TRBJ2-1; 9 bases align to TRBD2. J gave up 10 bases and V 2 bases, and 12 bases lay outside the gene matches. CDR1 is SGHNT and CDR2 is YENEEA in the germline V gene. This CDR3 is 16 amino acids long. The CDR3 region has the DNA TGTGCCAGCAGCTTAATAGGGCTAGCGGGACGGGGGGAGCAGTTCTTC. Amino acid sequence: CASSLIGLAGRGEQFF.

The chain joins TRBV4-2 to TRBJ1-1; tentatively, D is TRBD1 (5 bases). The CDR3 runs 14 residues. The ends were cut back, 6 bases at V and 7 bases at J, with 18 bases in the middle. Germline CDR1 reads LGHNA; CDR2 reads YNFKEQ. Here the CDR3 DNA reads TGTGCCAGCAGTCTGCAGGGAAAGGAAGGTGAAGCTTTCTTT. Translating it yields CASSLQGKEGEAFF.

The chain links TRBV11-3 to TRBJ1-2; D unresolved. The germline V gene encodes CDR1 SGHNT and CDR2 YENEEA. V lost 5 bases and J 1 base, leaving 17 bases between the germline ends. The CDR3 is made up of 16 amino acids. CDR3 in amino acids: CASSRTGSHNNYGYTF. The CDR3 coding sequence is TGTGCCAGCAGCCGCACCGGGTCCCACAATAACTATGGCTACACCTTC.